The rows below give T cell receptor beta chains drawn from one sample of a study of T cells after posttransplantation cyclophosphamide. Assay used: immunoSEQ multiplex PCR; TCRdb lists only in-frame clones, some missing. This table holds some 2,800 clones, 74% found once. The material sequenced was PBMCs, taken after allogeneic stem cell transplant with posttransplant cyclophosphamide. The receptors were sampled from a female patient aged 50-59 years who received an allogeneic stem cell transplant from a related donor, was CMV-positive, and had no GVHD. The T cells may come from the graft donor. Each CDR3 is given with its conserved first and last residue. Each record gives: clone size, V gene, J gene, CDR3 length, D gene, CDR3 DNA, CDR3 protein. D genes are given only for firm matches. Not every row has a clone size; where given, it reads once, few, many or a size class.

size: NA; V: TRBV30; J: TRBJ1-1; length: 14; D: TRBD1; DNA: TGTGCCTGGAGCTACTCCATAGGACAGGGGGGAGCTTTCTTT; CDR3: CAWSYSIGQGGAFF
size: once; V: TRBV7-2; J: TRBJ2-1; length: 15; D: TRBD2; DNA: TGTGCCAGCACCCCCTTTAGCGGGAGTTCAAGTGAGCAGTTCTTC; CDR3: CASTPFSGSSSEQFF
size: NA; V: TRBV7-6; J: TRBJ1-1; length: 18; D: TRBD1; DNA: TGTGCCAGCAGCTTAGCCGAGCGACAGGGAAGTAGAAACACTGAAGCTTTCTTT; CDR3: CASSLAERQGSRNTEAFF
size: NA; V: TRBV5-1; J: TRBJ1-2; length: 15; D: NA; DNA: TGCGCCAGCAGCTTAATACAGGGTCTTAACTATGGCTACACCTTC; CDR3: CASSLIQGLNYGYTF
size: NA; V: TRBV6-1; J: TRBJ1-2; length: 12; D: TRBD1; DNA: TGTGCCGTTACCCAGGGGGGCTATGGCTACACCTTC; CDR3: CAVTQGGYGYTF
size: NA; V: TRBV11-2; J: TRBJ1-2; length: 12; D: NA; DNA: TGTGCCAGCAGCTTAAATGTCGGGGGCTACACCTTC; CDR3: CASSLNVGGYTF
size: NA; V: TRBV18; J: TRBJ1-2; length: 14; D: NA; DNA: TGTGCCAGCTCACCAGTAGCAGCTAACTATGGCTACACCTTC; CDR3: CASSPVAANYGYTF
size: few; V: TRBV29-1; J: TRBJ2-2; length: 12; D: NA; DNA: TGCAGCGGGGAATGGGGGCCCGGGGAGCTGTTTTTT; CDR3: CSGEWGPGELFF
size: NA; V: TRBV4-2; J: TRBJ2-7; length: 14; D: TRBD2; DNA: TGTGCCAGCAGCCAGGAAACCTGGGGGGGTGGTATGAACTTC; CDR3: CASSQETWGGGMNF
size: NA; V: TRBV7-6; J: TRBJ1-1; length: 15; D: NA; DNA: TGTGCCAGGGGGGAGGGACGGTTGGGTCACACTGAAGCTTTCTTT; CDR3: CARGEGRLGHTEAFF
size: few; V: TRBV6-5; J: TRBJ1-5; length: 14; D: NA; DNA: TGTGCCAGCAGTTACGGCAGGGATTATCAGCCCCAGCATTTT; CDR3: CASSYGRDYQPQHF
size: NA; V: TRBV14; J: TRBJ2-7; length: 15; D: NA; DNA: TGTGCCAGCAGCCAAGCCCAGGGGGGTTCTGGAAGGCAGTACTTC; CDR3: CASSQAQGGSGRQYF
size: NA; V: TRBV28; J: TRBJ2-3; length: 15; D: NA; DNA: TGTGCCAGCACTAAGGAGCGGGTGACGGCAGATACGCAGTATTTT; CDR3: CASTKERVTADTQYF
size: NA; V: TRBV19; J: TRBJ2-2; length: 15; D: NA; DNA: TGTGCCAGTACTACAACAGGGTCGAACACCGGGGAGCTGTTTTTT; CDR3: CASTTTGSNTGELFF
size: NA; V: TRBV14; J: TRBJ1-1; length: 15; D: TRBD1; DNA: TGTGCCAGCAGCCAACTGACAGGGGACAACACTGAAGCTTTCTTT; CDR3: CASSQLTGDNTEAFF
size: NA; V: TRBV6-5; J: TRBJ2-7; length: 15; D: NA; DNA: TGTGCCAGCAGTCCTGAGGCACAGGTTGGGTATCAGCAGTACTTC; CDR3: CASSPEAQVGYQQYF
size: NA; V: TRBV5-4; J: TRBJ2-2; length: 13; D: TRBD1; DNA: TGTGCCAGCAGCTTAACAGGGGGCCAGGAGCTGTTTTTT; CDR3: CASSLTGGQELFF
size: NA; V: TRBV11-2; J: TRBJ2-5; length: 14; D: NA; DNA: TGTGCCAGCAGCCCCCCCGGGGGGCAAAAGACCCAGTACTTC; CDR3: CASSPPGGQKTQYF
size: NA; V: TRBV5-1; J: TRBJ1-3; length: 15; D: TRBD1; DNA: TGCGCCAGCAGCTTATCCGGGACAGACTTTGACACCATATATTTT; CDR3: CASSLSGTDFDTIYF
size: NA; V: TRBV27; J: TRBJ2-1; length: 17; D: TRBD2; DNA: TGTGCCAGCAGTCCGGGACTAGCGGGAGTAGGGTACAATGAGCAGTTCTTC; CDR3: CASSPGLAGVGYNEQFF
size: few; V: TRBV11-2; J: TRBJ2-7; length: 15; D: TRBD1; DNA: TGTGCCAGCAGCTTAGAAACGGGACAGTCGTACGAGCAGTACTTC; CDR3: CASSLETGQSYEQYF
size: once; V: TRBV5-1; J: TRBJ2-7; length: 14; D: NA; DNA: TGCGCCAGCAGCGCCCCTGCGGGCCTAGGGGAGCAGTACTTC; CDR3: CASSAPAGLGEQYF
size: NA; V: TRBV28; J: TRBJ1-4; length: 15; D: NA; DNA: TGTGCCAGCAGTTTAATAGCGGAGGGCCGAGAAAAACTGTTTTTT; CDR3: CASSLIAEGREKLFF
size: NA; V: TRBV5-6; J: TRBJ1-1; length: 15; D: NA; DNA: TGTGCCAGCAGCGGACTCCTTATCATGAACACTGAAGCTTTCTTT; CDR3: CASSGLLIMNTEAFF
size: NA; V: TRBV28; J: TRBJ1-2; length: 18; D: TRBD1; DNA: TGTGCCAGCAGTTTGATGGGGGCCAGGGGGTCCGGGAACTATGGCTACACCTTC; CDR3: CASSLMGARGSGNYGYTF
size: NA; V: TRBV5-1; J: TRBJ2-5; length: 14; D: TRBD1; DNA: TGCGCCAGCAGTCCGGGACAGGGCCCCGAGACCCAGTACTTC; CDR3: CASSPGQGPETQYF
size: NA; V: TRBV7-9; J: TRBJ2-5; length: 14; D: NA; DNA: TGTGCCAGCAGCCAGGACTATCCACAAGAGACCCAGTACTTC; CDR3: CASSQDYPQETQYF
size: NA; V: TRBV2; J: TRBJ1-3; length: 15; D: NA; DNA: TGTGCCAGCAGTGAGGTACAGACCTCTGGAAACACCATATATTTT; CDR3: CASSEVQTSGNTIYF
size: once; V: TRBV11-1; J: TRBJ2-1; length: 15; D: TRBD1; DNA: TGTGCCAGCAGCAAGGGACAGGGGACCAACAATGAGCAGTTCTTC; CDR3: CASSKGQGTNNEQFF
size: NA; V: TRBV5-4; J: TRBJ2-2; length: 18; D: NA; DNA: TGTGCCAGCAGCCCCGGTCCGAGAGCGGGACAGAACACCGGGGAGCTGTTTTTT; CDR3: CASSPGPRAGQNTGELFF
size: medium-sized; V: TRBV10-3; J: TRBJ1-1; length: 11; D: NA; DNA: TGTGCCATCAGGAGGAACACTGAAGCTTTCTTT; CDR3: CAIRRNTEAFF
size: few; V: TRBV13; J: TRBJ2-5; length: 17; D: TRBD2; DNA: TGTGCCAGCAGTTACTCGATTATGGCGGGGGGCCAAGAGACCCAGTACTTC; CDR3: CASSYSIMAGGQETQYF
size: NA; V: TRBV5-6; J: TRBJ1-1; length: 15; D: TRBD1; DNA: TGTGCCAGCAGCCCAGGGACAGGAAGAAACACTGAAGCTTTCTTT; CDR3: CASSPGTGRNTEAFF
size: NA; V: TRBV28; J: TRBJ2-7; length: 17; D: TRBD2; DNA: TGTGCCAGCAGGCCCAGGACCGGGACTAGCACCACCTACGAGCAGTACTTC; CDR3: CASRPRTGTSTTYEQYF
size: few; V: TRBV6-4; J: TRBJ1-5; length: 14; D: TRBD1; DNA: TGTGCCAGCCGCTCGACAGGGGGCGATCAGCCCCAGCATTTT; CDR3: CASRSTGGDQPQHF
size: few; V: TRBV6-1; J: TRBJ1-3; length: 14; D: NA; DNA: TGTGCCAGCAGTGCGTCGTCGGCTGGAAACACCATATATTTT; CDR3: CASSASSAGNTIYF
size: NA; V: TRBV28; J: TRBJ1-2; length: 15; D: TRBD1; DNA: TGTGCCAGCAGTTCACAGGGGGCGGGGGACTATGGCTACACCTTC; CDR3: CASSSQGAGDYGYTF
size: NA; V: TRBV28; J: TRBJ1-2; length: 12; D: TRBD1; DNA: TGTGCCAGCAGCAAACAGGGGGATGGCTACACCTTC; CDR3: CASSKQGDGYTF
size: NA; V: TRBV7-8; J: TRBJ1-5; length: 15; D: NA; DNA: TGTGCCAGCAGCCCGAGAGAGGCAGGCAATCAGCCCCAGCATTTT; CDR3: CASSPREAGNQPQHF
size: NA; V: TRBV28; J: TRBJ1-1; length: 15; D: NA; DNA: TGTGCCAGCAGTTTCCAACAGGGAGAGGACACTGAAGCTTTCTTT; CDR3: CASSFQQGEDTEAFF
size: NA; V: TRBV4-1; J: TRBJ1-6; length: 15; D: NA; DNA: TGCGCCAGCAGCCAAGTGGGGCGAGGTTTTTCACCCCTCCACTTT; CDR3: CASSQVGRGFSPLHF
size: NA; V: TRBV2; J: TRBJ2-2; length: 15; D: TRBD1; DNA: TGTGCCAGCAGTGGGACAGGGGAGGACACCGGGGAGCTGTTTTTT; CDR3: CASSGTGEDTGELFF
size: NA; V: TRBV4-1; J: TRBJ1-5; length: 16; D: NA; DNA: TGCGCCAGCAGCCAAGCGGTACCCCCTAGCAATCAGCCCCAGCATTTT; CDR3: CASSQAVPPSNQPQHF
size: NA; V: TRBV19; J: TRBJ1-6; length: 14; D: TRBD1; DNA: TGTGCCAGTAGTATAGATGCGGGACAGGGTGCCCTCCACTTT; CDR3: CASSIDAGQGALHF
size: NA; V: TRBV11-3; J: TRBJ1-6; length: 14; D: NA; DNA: TGTGCCAGCAGCTTAAGCGTTTTCGGTTCACCCCTCCACTTT; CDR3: CASSLSVFGSPLHF
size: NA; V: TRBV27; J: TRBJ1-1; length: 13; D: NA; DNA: TGTGCCAGCCGCCGCGGGGTTCCCGCTGAAGCTTTCTTT; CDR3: CASRRGVPAEAFF
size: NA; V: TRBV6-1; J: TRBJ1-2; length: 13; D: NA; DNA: TGTGCCAGCAGTGACAGAGGTCTAGGTGGCTACACCTTC; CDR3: CASSDRGLGGYTF
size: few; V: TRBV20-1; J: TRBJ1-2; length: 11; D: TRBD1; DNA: TGCAGTGCAGTGGGCAGGGGGGGCTACACCTTC; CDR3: CSAVGRGGYTF
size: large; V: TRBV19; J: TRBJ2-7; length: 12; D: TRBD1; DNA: TGTGCCAGTAGTCGACAGGGGGCCGAGCAGTACTTC; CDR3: CASSRQGAEQYF
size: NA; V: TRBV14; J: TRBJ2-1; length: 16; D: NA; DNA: TGTGCCAGCAGCCGCTACAGGGCAAGCTCCTACAATGAGCAGTTCTTC; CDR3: CASSRYRASSYNEQFF
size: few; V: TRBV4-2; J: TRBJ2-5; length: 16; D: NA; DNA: TGTGCCAGCAGCCAAGGAGCGCGGGGTGACCAAGAGACCCAGTACTTC; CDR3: CASSQGARGDQETQYF
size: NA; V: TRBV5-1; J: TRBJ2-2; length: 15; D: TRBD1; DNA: TGCGCCAGCAGCGCAGGACAGGGGTCGGCAGGGGAGCTGTTTTTT; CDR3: CASSAGQGSAGELFF
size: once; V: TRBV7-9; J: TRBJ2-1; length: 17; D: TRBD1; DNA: TGTGCCAGCAGCTGGACTCGGACAGGCCTCTCCTACAATGAGCAGTTCTTC; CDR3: CASSWTRTGLSYNEQFF
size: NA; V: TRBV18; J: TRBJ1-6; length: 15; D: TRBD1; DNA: TGTGCCAGCTCACTCCCGACAGGGGTGAATTCACCCCTCCACTTT; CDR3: CASSLPTGVNSPLHF
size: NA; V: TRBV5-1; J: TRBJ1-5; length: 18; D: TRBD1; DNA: TGCGCCAGCAGCTTGGGCCCCGACAGGGGCGGGAGCAATCAGCCCCAGCATTTT; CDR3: CASSLGPDRGGSNQPQHF